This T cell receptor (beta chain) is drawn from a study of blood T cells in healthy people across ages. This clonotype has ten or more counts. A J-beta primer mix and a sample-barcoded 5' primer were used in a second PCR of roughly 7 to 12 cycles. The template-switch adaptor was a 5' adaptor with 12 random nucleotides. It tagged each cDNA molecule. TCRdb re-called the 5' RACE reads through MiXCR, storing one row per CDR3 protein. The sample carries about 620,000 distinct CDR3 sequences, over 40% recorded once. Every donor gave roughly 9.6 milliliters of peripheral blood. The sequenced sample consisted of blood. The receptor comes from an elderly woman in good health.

CDR3 in amino acids: CASSLSPQAGGTHNEQFF. CDR3 DNA: TGTGCCAGCAGCTTAAGCCCCCAGGCGGGAGGGACCCACAATGAGCAGTTCTTC. V is TRBV7-2 and J is TRBJ2-1; 9 nucleotides align to TRBD2. Trimming removed 2 bases from V and 5 bases from J; junction bases left unmatched: 13. This CDR3 contains 18 residues. Per the germline V gene, CDR1 is SGHTA and CDR2 is FQGNSA.